The following is a T cell receptor (beta chain) sequence with its context. The data are from a study of shared clonotypes between healthy human individuals. Study details: For every donor, three CD4 naive, three CD4 memory, two CD8 naive and one CD8 memory plates were used.

V lost 10 bases and J lost 1, with 12 bases in between. The CDR3 spans 13 residues. Germline V gene data show CDR1 as MNHEY and CDR2 as SMNVEV (reference sequence). Profiled with immunoSEQ multiplex PCR; TCRdb holds only in-frame clones, not every one. The sample holds roughly 330,000 clones, around 67% seen once. Each donor was a Caucasian adult residing in Nashville, Tennessee. The sample consisted of memory CD4+ T cells sorted from blood. Subset described: CD45RA-negative fraction. The chain carries TRBV27 and TRBJ2-3; no reliable D call. The sequence was collected from a man between 25 and 39 years old in good health. The CDR3 reads CATQVIGTDTQYF. The CDR3 region has the DNA TGTGCCACCCAAGTTATTGGCACAGATACGCAGTATTTT.